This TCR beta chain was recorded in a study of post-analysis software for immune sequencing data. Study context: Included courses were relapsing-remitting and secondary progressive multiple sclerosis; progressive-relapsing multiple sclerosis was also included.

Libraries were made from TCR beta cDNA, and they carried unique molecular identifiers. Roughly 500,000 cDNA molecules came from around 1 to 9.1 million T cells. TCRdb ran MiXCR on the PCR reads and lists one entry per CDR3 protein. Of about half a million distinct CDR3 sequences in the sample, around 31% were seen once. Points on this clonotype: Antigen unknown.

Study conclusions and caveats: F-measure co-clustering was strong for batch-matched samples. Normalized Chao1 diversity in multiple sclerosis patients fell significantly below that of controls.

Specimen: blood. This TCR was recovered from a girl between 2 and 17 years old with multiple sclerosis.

The CDR3 loop reads CASRALGTGRHEQYF. The CDR3 nucleotides are TGTGCCAGCAGGGCCCTCGGGACAGGGAGACACGAGCAGTACTTC. This chain joins TRBV2 and TRBJ2-7, with 9 bases lining up with TRBD1. V dropped 6 bases and J dropped 5; count of bases not matched to a gene: 11. There are 15 residues in the CDR3. Germline V gene lookup returns CDR1 SNHLY and CDR2 FYNNEI. The entire variable domain, with the rest obtained from reference TRBV2 and TRBJ2-7, is as follows: EPEVTQTPSHQVTQMGQEVILRCVPISNHLYFYWYRQILGQKVEFLVSFYNNEISEKSEIFDDQFSVERPDGSNFTLKIRSTKLEDSAMYFCASRALGTGRHEQYFGPGTRLTVT.